One and the same sample provided the 2 T cell receptor beta chains below, sequenced in a study of cytomegalovirus exposure and HLA in healthy donors. The PCR ran on 60 Vbeta and 13 Jbeta primers. Clones were sequenced by immunoSEQ multiplex PCR, and TCRdb holds only the in-frame ones, with some missing. The table has around 200,000 clones, 75% to 90% seen once. Sequencing input: PBMCs. The receptor source for this set is a woman between 18 and 29 years old in good health and CMV-seronegative.

In this sample, this clone turned up a few times. The chain employs TRBV5-1 and TRBJ1-4, with D maybe TRBD1 (6 bases). This CDR3 has 15 amino acids. Germline V lookup: CDR1 SGHRS, CDR2 YFSETQ. V was cut by 4 bases and J by 5 bases, with 15 bases left in between. CDR3 region: CASSPPGTSNEKLFF. The CDR3 region has the DNA TGCGCCAGCAGCCCCCCCGGGACATCGAATGAAAAACTGTTTTTT.

J is TRBJ1-1 and V is TRBV5-1; D unresolved. There are 14 residues in the CDR3. Germline V gives CDR1 SGHRS, CDR2 YFSETQ. V lost 2 bases to trimming and J lost 3 bases, with 11 bases between them. The CDR3, as DNA: TGCGCCAGCAGCTTTGCGGTCGGGGACACTGAAGCTTTCTTT. Translation: CASSFAVGDTEAFF.